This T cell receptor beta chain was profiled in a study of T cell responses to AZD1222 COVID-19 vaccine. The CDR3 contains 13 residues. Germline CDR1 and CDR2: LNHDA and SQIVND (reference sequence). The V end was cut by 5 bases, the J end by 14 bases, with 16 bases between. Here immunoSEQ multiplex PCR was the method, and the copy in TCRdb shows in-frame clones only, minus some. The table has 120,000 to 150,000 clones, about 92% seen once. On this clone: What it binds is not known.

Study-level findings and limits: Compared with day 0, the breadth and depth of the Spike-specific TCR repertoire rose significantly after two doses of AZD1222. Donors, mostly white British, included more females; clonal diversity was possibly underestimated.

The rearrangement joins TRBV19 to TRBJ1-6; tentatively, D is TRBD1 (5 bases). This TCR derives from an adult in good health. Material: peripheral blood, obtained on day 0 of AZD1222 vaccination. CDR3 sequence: CASSGDVRETLHF. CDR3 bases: TGTGCCAGTAGTGGGGACGTCAGGGAGACCCTCCACTTT.